This passage covers 32 T cell receptor beta chains from one sample sequenced in a study of blood T cell repertoires in COVID-19. Libraries were prepared by immunoSEQ multiplex PCR; TCRdb keeps only in-frame clonotypes and omits some of them. There are some 96,000 clones in the sample; approximately 89% occur only once, and about a tenth lies in the top ten. The sample taken for sequencing was peripheral blood. All receptors come from a man aged 50-59 years with acute or convalescent COVID-19.

This rearrangement joins TRBV5-8 to TRBJ2-5; 8 nucleotides match TRBD2. The CDR3 is 16 amino acids. Unmatched junction bases numbered 13, after V lost 7 bases and J lost 2 bases. CDR1 SGHTS and CDR2 YDEGEE come from the germline V gene. CDR3 sequence: CASAPGRGLSQETQYF. CDR3 nucleotide sequence: TGTGCCAGCGCCCCCGGGAGGGGCCTCTCACAAGAGACCCAGTACTTC.

J is TRBJ2-2 and V is TRBV27; TRBD1 is a possible D gene (6 bases). V was clipped by 8 bases and J by 1 base, with 11 bases between them. The V gene's germline CDR1 is MNHEY and CDR2 SMNVEV (reference sequence). CDR3 length: 14 residues. The CDR3 DNA sequence: TGTGCCAGCGCCCAGGACAGGAACACCGGGGAGCTGTTTTTT. Translating it yields CASAQDRNTGELFF.

This chain connects TRBV27 to TRBJ1-3; D is perhaps TRBD1 (5 bases). The CDR3 is made up of 16 amino acids. V lost 5 bases and J 2 bases, leaving 16 bases between the germline ends. From germline, CDR1 is MNHEY and CDR2 SMNVEV (reference sequence). CDR3 in amino acids: CASSPLSRAAGNTIYF. CDR3 nucleotides: TGTGCCAGCAGTCCCCTTTCCAGGGCCGCTGGAAACACCATATATTTT.

V and J are TRBV4-2 and TRBJ2-1; TRBD2 might be the D (5 bases). V shed 1 base and J shed 0 bases, with 13 bases lying between them. CDR3 length: 17 amino acids. CDR1 and CDR2 (germline): LGHNA, YNFKEQ. The CDR3 protein is CASSQGLGSSSYNEQFF. The DNA of the CDR3 is TGTGCCAGCAGCCAAGGGTTGGGGAGCAGCTCCTACAATGAGCAGTTCTTC.

The chain employs TRBV11-3 and TRBJ2-3; 7 nucleotides align to TRBD2. V shed 5 bases and J 7 bases; nucleotides not matched to a gene: 3. Per germline, CDR1 SGHNT and CDR2 YENEEA. The CDR3 spans 12 residues. The DNA for the CDR3 is TGTGCCAGCAGCCCCGGGGGGTATACGCAGTATTTT. It encodes CASSPGGYTQYF.

The chain is built from TRBV10-2 and TRBJ2-1; TRBD2 is a possible D gene (5 bases). CDR3 length: 16 amino acids. Deletions cut 6 bases from V and 5 bases from J, with 20 bases between. Per germline, CDR1 WSHSY and CDR2 SAAADI. The DNA for the CDR3 is TGCGCCAGCAGCCCCCGTAGGGAGCGAGCCGACAATGAGCAGTTCTTC. This encodes CASSPRRERADNEQFF.

The chain is built from TRBV2 and TRBJ1-1; a weak D match, TRBD1 (6 bases). Germline CDR1 is SNHLY and CDR2 is FYNNEI. The CDR3 sequence is 15 residues long. Trimming took 6 bases from V and 1 from J, leaving 15 bases between them. CDR3 coding DNA: TGTGCCAGCAGCTACGTACAGGGTAGGAACACTGAAGCTTTCTTT. This sequence encodes CASSYVQGRNTEAFF.

The chain employs TRBV2 and TRBJ2-3; tentative D call: TRBD2 (6 bases). This CDR3 spans 14 amino acids. V dropped 6 bases and J dropped 0 bases, with 10 bases sitting between them. Germline V CDR1 and CDR2: SNHLY, FYNNEI. This CDR3 reads CASSPTSSTDTQYF. CDR3 coding DNA: TGTGCCAGCAGCCCGACTAGTAGCACAGATACGCAGTATTTT.

The gene calls are TRBV9 and TRBJ1-3; D gene unclear. The CDR3 has 16 residues. Deletions cut 0 bases from V and 4 bases from J, with 14 bases between. Germline-derived CDR1 and CDR2 are SGDLS and YYNGEE. The CDR3 region has the DNA TGTGCCAGCAGCGTAGAAGAGCCGCGCGCAGGAAACACCATATATTTT. As protein: CASSVEEPRAGNTIYF.

The gene calls are TRBV11-3 and TRBJ2-2; tentative D call: TRBD2 (5 bases). This CDR3 is 13 amino acids long. V was shortened by 6 bases and J by 3 bases, with 8 bases between the two germline ends. Germline V gene sequence: CDR1 SGHNT, CDR2 YENEEA. The DNA of the CDR3 is TGTGCCAGCAGAAAGGACTACACCGGGGAGCTGTTTTTT. It is translated as CASRKDYTGELFF.

The chain employs TRBV28 and TRBJ2-3; possibly TRBD2 for D (5 bases). Trimming stripped 4 bases from V and 0 bases from J, with 14 bases between. Germline V gives CDR1 MDHEN, CDR2 SYDVKM. The CDR3 runs to 16 residues. Here the CDR3 DNA reads TGTGCCAGCAGTTCCCCGGAGGCAACTAGCACAGATACGCAGTATTTT. Residues: CASSSPEATSTDTQYF. Using reference TRBV28 and TRBJ2-3 for the parts outside the CDR3, the full variable domain is DVKVTQSSRYLVKRTGEKVFLECVQDMDHENMFWYRQDPGLGLRLIYFSYDVKMKEKGDIPEGYSVSREKKERFSLILESASTNQTSMYLCASSSPEATSTDTQYFGPGTRLTVL.

This chain uses TRBV25-1 with TRBJ1-6; D gene unclear. The ends were cut back, 1 base at V and 3 bases at J, with 10 bases in the middle. Germline V CDR1 and CDR2: MGHDK, SYGVNS. The CDR3 sequence is 16 residues long. CDR3 region: CASSELSGIYNSPLHF. Written as DNA, the CDR3 is TGTGCCAGCAGTGAATTGTCGGGAATCTATAATTCACCCCTCCACTTT.

The chain joins TRBV6-1 to TRBJ2-7, with 9 nucleotides matching TRBD2. The ends lost 4 bases at V and 4 bases at J; junction bases unmatched: 8. This CDR3 contains 15 residues. Germline V CDR1 and CDR2: MNHNS, SASEGT. CDR3 in DNA: TGTGCCAGCAGTGGACGAGGCAGCGGGAGGTACGAGCAGTACTTC. Amino acid sequence: CASSGRGSGRYEQYF.

The V gene is TRBV7-9, the J gene TRBJ1-4; D is undetermined. Deletions cut 0 bases from V and 7 bases from J, with 9 bases between. The germline CDR1 and CDR2 sequences are SEHNR and FQNEAQ (reference sequence). The CDR3 runs to 14 residues. The CDR3 sequence is CASSLARDGEKLFF. Written as DNA, the CDR3 is TGTGCCAGCAGCTTAGCGCGGGATGGTGAAAAACTGTTTTTT.

This chain uses TRBV2 with TRBJ2-4, with 16 positions matching TRBD2. Germline V lookup: CDR1 SNHLY, CDR2 FYNNEI. V lost 6 bases, J lost 7 bases, and 9 bases stayed unmatched. This CDR3 is 17 amino acids long. CDR3 sequence: CASSQGLAGGLGNIQYF. The CDR3 DNA sequence: TGTGCCAGCAGCCAGGGACTAGCGGGAGGGCTTGGGAACATTCAGTACTTC.

V is TRBV10-1 and J is TRBJ2-5; D is ambiguous. The length of the CDR3 is 14 residues. The germline gives CDR1 WNHNN, CDR2 SYGVQD (reference sequence). V was clipped by 0 bases and J by 7 bases, with 12 bases between them. This chain's CDR3 is CASSESTLAGTQYF. Written as DNA, the CDR3 is TGCGCCAGCAGTGAGTCTACCCTCGCCGGGACCCAGTACTTC.

V and J are TRBV7-8 and TRBJ1-3; D ambiguous. V gave up 5 bases and J gave up 5 bases, with 13 bases separating them. The CDR3 totals 14 residues. The germline V gene has CDR1 SGHVS and CDR2 FQNEAQ. For the CDR3, the DNA is TGTGCCAGCAGCCCTCGGGCGGGTAGAAACACCATATATTTT. Its protein product is CASSPRAGRNTIYF.

V is TRBV10-3 and J is TRBJ1-6, with TRBD1 identical over 7 bases. Per the germline V gene, CDR1 is ENHRY and CDR2 is SYGVKD. Trimming removed 6 bases from V and 7 bases from J; junction bases left unmatched: 3. The CDR3 consists of 13 residues. For the CDR3, the DNA is TGTGCCATCAGCCGGGACAGCAATTCACCCCTCCACTTT. Protein product: CAISRDSNSPLHF.

The genes are TRBV6-1 and TRBJ2-7, with TRBD1 matching over 8 bases. The germline gives CDR1 MNHNS, CDR2 SASEGT. CDR3 length equals 15 residues. The V and J ends lost 3 bases and 3 bases, in that order; junction bases with no gene match: 7. The CDR3 DNA reads as TGTGCCAGCAGTGAGACAGGGGTTTCCCTCTACGAGCAGTACTTC. Residues: CASSETGVSLYEQYF.

This chain uses TRBV19 with TRBJ2-2; D possibly corresponds to TRBD2 (6 bases). Germline CDR1 LNHDA, CDR2 SQIVND (reference sequence). Trimming stripped 5 bases from V and 0 bases from J, with 22 bases between. The CDR3 sequence is 19 residues long. Written as DNA, the CDR3 is TGTGCCAGTAGTTCCCCCGTGCGGGGCCGAGGATCGAACACCGGGGAGCTGTTTTTT. Translating gives CASSSPVRGRGSNTGELFF. The variable domain in full, with the rest retrieved from reference TRBV19 and TRBJ2-2, is DGGITQSPKYLFRKEGQNVTLSCEQNLNHDAMYWYRQDPGQGLRLIYYSQIVNDFQKGDIAEGYSVSREKKESFPLTVTSAQKNPTAFYLCASSSPVRGRGSNTGELFFGEGSRLTVL.

This chain uses TRBV27 with TRBJ2-7; 10 positions match TRBD2. J gave up 4 bases and V 5 bases, and 8 bases lay outside the gene matches. Germline assignment: CDR1 MNHEY and CDR2 SMNVEV (reference sequence). The CDR3 consists of 15 residues. This CDR3 reads CASSVRSGGGYEQYF. CDR3 DNA: TGTGCCAGCAGTGTCCGCAGCGGGGGGGGTTACGAGCAGTACTTC.

V usage is TRBV5-4 and J usage is TRBJ2-1; TRBD2 aligns across 11 bases. The CDR3 extends over 16 amino acids. Germline V gives CDR1 SGHNT, CDR2 YYREEE (reference sequence). Losses at the gene ends were 4 bases for V and 3 bases for J; bases not matched to a gene: 6. The CDR3 reads CASSQKTSGDYNEQFF. DNA of the CDR3: TGTGCCAGCAGCCAAAAGACTAGCGGGGACTACAATGAGCAGTTCTTC.

The chain links TRBV5-6 to TRBJ1-6, with 9 positions matching TRBD1. The V gene's germline CDR1 is SGHDT and CDR2 YYEEEE. V shed 1 base, J shed 4 bases, and the junction held 3 bases outside the gene matches. CDR3 length equals 16 residues. This CDR3 reads CASSLLDRGYNSPLHF. The CDR3, as DNA: TGTGCCAGCAGCTTGCTTGACAGGGGGTATAATTCACCCCTCCACTTT.

The chain links TRBV6-1 to TRBJ2-2; TRBD2 matches at 10 bases. Germline CDR1 MNHNS, CDR2 SASEGT. CDR3 length: 17 residues. The ends lost 4 bases at V and 5 bases at J; junction bases unmatched: 10. In DNA form, the CDR3 reads TGTGCCAGCAGTGCTCTAGCGGGGGCCCTACGTACCGGGGAGCTGTTTTTT. Its protein product is CASSALAGALRTGELFF.

As concerns this clone: Because the CDR3's place on the DNA is in doubt, the DNA is left out and the CDR3 is given as listed by TCRdb. The CDR3 loop reads CASSLFLWPDTQYF. The gene calls are TRBV11-2 and TRBJ2-3; the D call TRBD1 from the table was never checked on the DNA. In germline, CDR1 is SGHAT, CDR2 FQNNGV. The CDR3 extends over 14 residues, inclusive of both ends.

V gene TRBV19 combines with J gene TRBJ1-1, with 9 bases matching TRBD1. CDR3 length: 14 amino acids. Germline CDR1 LNHDA, CDR2 SQIVND (reference sequence). V trimming: 5 bases; J trimming: 4 bases; junction bases outside the gene matches: 5. The CDR3 nucleotides are TGTGCCAGTAGTCCCGGGACAGGGATCACTGAAGCTTTCTTT. Translated: CASSPGTGITEAFF. Full variable domain (remainder filled in from reference TRBV19 and TRBJ1-1): DGGITQSPKYLFRKEGQNVTLSCEQNLNHDAMYWYRQDPGQGLRLIYYSQIVNDFQKGDIAEGYSVSREKKESFPLTVTSAQKNPTAFYLCASSPGTGITEAFFGQGTRLTVV.

The chain carries TRBV18 and TRBJ2-7; 9 positions agree with TRBD1. The germline V gene has CDR1 KGHSH and CDR2 LQKENI. The CDR3 is 16 residues long. Trimming at V came to 3 bases and at J to 3 bases, leaving 9 bases not matched to a gene. CDR3: CASSPLGQGFRYEQYF. CDR3 sequence (DNA): TGTGCCAGCTCACCCCTGGGACAGGGTTTTCGCTACGAGCAGTACTTC.

V gene TRBV27 combines with J gene TRBJ1-2, with D unresolved. There are 16 residues in the CDR3. V lost 2 bases, J lost 0 bases, and 13 bases lay in between. Germline lookup yields CDR1 MNHEY and CDR2 SMNVEV (reference sequence). This CDR3 is CASSLTLQSSNYGYTF. In nucleotides, the CDR3 is TGTGCCAGCAGTTTAACGCTACAGTCATCTAACTATGGCTACACCTTC.

The chain couples TRBV18 to TRBJ2-7; 9 bases map to TRBD1. The CDR3 is made up of 13 amino acids. The V gene end was trimmed by 5 bases and the J gene end by 6 bases; junction bases not matched to a gene: 5. Germline V gene data show CDR1 as KGHSH and CDR2 as LQKENI. CDR3 bases: TGTGCCAGCTCAGGACAGGGGATGGGCGAGCAGTACTTC. This translates into CASSGQGMGEQYF.

The chain is built from TRBV19 and TRBJ2-5, with D maybe TRBD2 (6 bases). Between the trimmed V and J ends, which lost 5 bases and 9 bases, there was a span of 19 bases. The CDR3 contains 14 residues. Germline V gene data show CDR1 as LNHDA and CDR2 as SQIVND (reference sequence). The DNA of the CDR3 is TGTGCCAGTAGTGGACGGGAGAGCCCTCGGGCCCAGTACTTC. Amino acids: CASSGRESPRAQYF.

The rearrangement uses TRBV19 and TRBJ2-7; tentatively, D is TRBD1 (5 bases). Trimming pared 0 bases from V and 3 bases from J, leaving 6 bases between. The CDR3 is 13 amino acids. Germline V gives CDR1 LNHDA, CDR2 SQIVND (reference sequence). The CDR3 loop reads CASSIEGHYEQYF. The CDR3 bases are TGTGCCAGTAGTATAGAGGGGCACTACGAGCAGTACTTC.

This clone was counted a few times. The CDR3 here is CASSDSTGVTDTQYF. The CDR3, as DNA: TGTGCCAGCAGTGATTCTACGGGGGTCACAGATACGCAGTATTTT. This chain links TRBV25-1 with TRBJ2-3; maybe TRBD2 (6 bases). There are 15 residues in the CDR3. V was pared by 3 bases and J by 2 bases, with 12 bases between. CDR1 and CDR2 (germline): MGHDK, SYGVNS.